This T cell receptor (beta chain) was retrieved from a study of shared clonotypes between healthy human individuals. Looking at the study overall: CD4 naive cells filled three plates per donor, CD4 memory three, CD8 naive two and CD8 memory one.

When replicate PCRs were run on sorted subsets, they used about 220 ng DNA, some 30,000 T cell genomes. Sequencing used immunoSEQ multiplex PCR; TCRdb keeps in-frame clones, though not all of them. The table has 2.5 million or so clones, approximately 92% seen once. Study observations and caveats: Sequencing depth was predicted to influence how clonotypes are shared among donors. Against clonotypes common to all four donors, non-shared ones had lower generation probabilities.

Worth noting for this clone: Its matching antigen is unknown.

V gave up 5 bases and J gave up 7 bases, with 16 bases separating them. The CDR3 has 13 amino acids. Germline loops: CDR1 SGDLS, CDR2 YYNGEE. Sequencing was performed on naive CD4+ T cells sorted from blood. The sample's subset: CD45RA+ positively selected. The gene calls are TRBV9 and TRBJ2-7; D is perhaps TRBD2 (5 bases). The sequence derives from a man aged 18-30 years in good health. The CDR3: CASSLSLGGEQYF. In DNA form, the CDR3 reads TGTGCCAGCAGTTTATCCCTCGGAGGTGAGCAGTACTTC. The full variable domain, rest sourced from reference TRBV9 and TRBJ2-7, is DSGVTQTPKHLITATGQRVTLRCSPRSGDLSVYWYQQSLDQGLQFLIQYYNGEERAKGNILERFSAQQFPDLHSELNLSSLELGDSALYFCASSLSLGGEQYFGPGTRLTVT.